These 2 T cell receptor beta chains were all obtained from the same sample, sequenced in a study of blood T cell repertoires in COVID-19. Produced via immunoSEQ multiplex PCR; TCRdb's table is partial and in-frame only. The sample contains around 320,000 clones, more than 90% of which appear only once. The specimen sequenced was PBMCs or T cells enriched from blood (not recorded which). These receptors were obtained from a woman between 25 and 40 years old who had been exposed to COVID-19.

The chain combines TRBV7-9 with TRBJ1-2, with 9 bases lining up with TRBD1. The trim removed 1 base at V and 4 bases at J, leaving 7 bases unmatched. Germline assignment: CDR1 SEHNR and CDR2 FQNEAQ (reference sequence). This CDR3 comprises 16 residues. The CDR3 reads CASSLDLQGAIYGYTF. As DNA, the CDR3 is TGTGCCAGCAGCTTAGATTTACAGGGGGCAATCTATGGCTACACCTTC.

The genes are TRBV7-9 and TRBJ2-4; 9 bases agree with TRBD1. After removal of 5 bases from V and 11 bases from J, the junction contained 7 bases not matched to a gene. The germline CDR1 and CDR2 sequences are SEHNR and FQNEAQ (reference sequence). This CDR3 contains 13 residues. This CDR3 is CASSPGTGLFQYF. The CDR3 DNA sequence: TGTGCCAGCAGCCCAGGGACAGGGCTTTTTCAGTACTTC. The variable domain in full, completed from reference TRBV7-9 and TRBJ2-4, reads DTGVSQNPRHKITKRGQNVTFRCDPISEHNRLYWYRQTLGQGPEFLTYFQNEAQLEKSRLLSDRFSAERPKGSFSTLEIQRTEQGDSAMYLCASSPGTGLFQYFGAGTRLSVL.